This entry describes one TCR beta chain. A previously described protocol, modified, built RNA-based TCR cDNA libraries. MiXCR, applied by TCRdb to the 5' RACE reads, yields one record per CDR3 protein. The profile covers hundreds of thousands of distinct CDR3 sequences, with over 25% appearing a single time and 6% to 7% taken by the ten largest. From germline, CDR1 is ENHRY and CDR2 SYGVKD. The CDR3 loop spans 13 amino acids. V shed 9 bases and J 5 bases; nucleotides not matched to a gene: 7. This sample was included in a study of identical twins' blood T cells. Donors were six healthy women in three monozygous twin pairs.

Sample: PBMCs. The clonotype was recovered from a woman aged 18 to 50 in good health. The V gene is TRBV10-3, the J gene TRBJ1-2; 9 bases map to TRBD1. The chain's CDR3 is CAIERQGGYGYTF. CDR3 nucleotides: TGTGCCATAGAGCGACAGGGGGGTTATGGCTACACCTTC.